This T cell receptor beta chain was sequenced for a study of shared clonotypes between healthy human individuals (dated by TCRdb to 2018 to 2021). Describing the broader study: Three men and a couple of women, aged 18 to 49 years, made up the cohort. Each donor's leukapheresis produced roughly between roughly 0.85 and 9.5 billion PBMCs. The study deeply sequenced blood TCR repertoires of several healthy adults to estimate repertoire size and the extent of clonotype sharing between individuals. To increase sequencing depth and limit assay-specific biases, TCR repertoire library preparation and sequencing were carried out by different laboratories using diverse techniques. For each donor, three plates each were used for CD4 naive and CD4 memory, two plates were used for CD8 naive, and one plate was used for CD8 memory.

Remarks on this clone: No cognate antigen has been identified for it. No much larger clone exists at a distance of one base, and base qualities are not known.

Using the deep immunoSEQ assay, TCR CDR3 regions were amplified from genomic DNA by multiplex PCR. Genomic DNA extracted from each cell subset was distributed evenly over all wells of several immunoSEQ 96-well plates, and each plate served as one replicate. Each replicate PCR for sorted subsets received roughly 0.2 ug genomic DNA, equal to about 29,000 T cell genomes. Purified libraries were quantified with a Qubit 3.0 fluorometer, sized on a Bioanalyzer 2100, and re-quantified with the KAPA Library Quantification kit. A separate single-read 150-cycle Illumina NextSeq 550 flow cell was used to sequence each immunoSEQ 96-well plate. The original pipeline was this. Because the immunoSEQ output held only junctional sequences and lacked quality scores, the filtering could not match the filtering applied to full-length reads. Sequences were annotated with PyIR, a Python wrapper for IgBLAST v1.9, using IMGT germline references to assign V/J genes and CDR3. Reads were removed for weak V/J assignments (E-value above 1e-6), missing CDR3, stop codons, out-of-frame junctions, or ambiguous translated residues. V3J clonotypes were defined as sequences sharing an identical inferred V gene, J gene, and CDR3 amino acid sequence. To compute the percentage overlap between repertoires, the number of shared unique clonotypes was divided by the size of the smaller repertoire. RTK rarefaction, the Chao1 estimator, and Recon v2.1 estimates of unobserved clonotypes were used to assess repertoire richness. Generation probabilities for all TCRbeta clonotypes obtained by the gDNA method from a handful of donors were computed using OLGA. The table comes from immuneACCESS by way of TCRdb, which keeps in-frame sequences with V and J called. Part of the clones is missing from these tables; in studies checked, under half for an unresolved V gene and the rest for unknown reasons. D and trimming were read from the DNA, whereas the V and J calls and clone size are those reported in that table. The sample data list around 200,000 clones, and 65% to 70% of these were observed just once. Around 9.3% of the sample goes to the ten largest clones.

Overall study outcomes, separate from this receptor: Larger estimated clonotype richness was generally found for naive subsets than for memory subsets. Only blood was sampled, and tissue TCR repertoires likely differ from those in blood. Incomplete sequencing was indicated by rarefaction of sorted-subset datasets, despite the large sequencing depth. The small number of donors limited the genetic and exposure-history diversity represented. Around 5.4% of naive CD4, roughly 3.5% of naive CD8, around 2.3% of memory CD4, and approximately 0.4% of memory CD8 clonotypes were shared across four donors. Pairwise subsampling led to the expectation that sequencing depth would affect the degree of clonotype sharing among donors. Higher generation probabilities were observed for clonotypes shared by all four sorted-subset donors than for non-shared clonotypes.

V loses 0 bases of germline sequence and J loses 15 bases, and the interval between the two ends is 12 bases. CDR1 SGHAT and CDR2 FQNNGV were looked up in the germline V gene. Including cysteine and phenylalanine, the CDR3 has 12 amino acids. Kept here is only the CDR3 DNA, which spans 36 bases and is read in frame from base 1. Healthy HIV-negative adults with no recently reported acute infections or vaccinations were included as donors. All donors were Caucasian adults living in Nashville, Tennessee, USA. CD4+ T cells were enriched through magnetic negative selection, after which naive cells were positively selected on CD45RA and the remaining negative fraction served as the memory subset. Blood was obtained by leukapheresis, after which PBMCs were separated by Ficoll-Histopaque density gradient centrifugation and cryopreserved in liquid nitrogen vapor phase. Purity and quantity of every magnetically sorted T cell population were checked by analytical flow cytometry. Genomic DNA was isolated from every sorted fraction and measured by UV absorbance on a Nanodrop 2000c.

This receptor was taken from a young man in good health. Sequenced material: memory CD4+ T cells sorted from blood. The sample's cell subset or site label is to be understood as: CD45RA-negative fraction. The V and J segments used are TRBV11-2 and TRBJ2-1; the best D guess is TRBD2, with 6 bases matching. The CDR3 reads as follows: CASSLELALRFF. The nucleotide sequence is given as TGTGCCAGCAGCTTAGAACTAGCCCTTCGGTTCTTC.